The 19 T cell receptor beta chains given below trace back to one sample, sequenced in a study of vaccination and CD4 T cells after COVID-19 (dated by TCRdb to between 2021 and 2024). No antigen is known for these receptors. According to the study, the label for this sample's treatment or condition signals: 10-day PBMC culture with coronavirus spike peptide pools or control peptides (ViraFEST assay). The library was made by PCR. The instrument given in TCRdb is Illumina iSeq 100. DNA from cultured CD4+ T cells underwent TCR sequencing with the Oncomine TCR Beta short-read assay at the Johns Hopkins FTIC core. Using fastp trimming at Q25 and MiXCR clonotype assembly, TCRdb reanalyzed the public sequencing data and kept in-frame beta chains. One record per CDR3 amino acid sequence lists the most common genes and DNA. The table for this sample lists around 10,000 distinct CDR3 sequences; 55% to 60% of them were counted only once. 21% of the sample is held by the ten biggest clonotypes.

Sequencing input: CD4+ T cells from blood, cultured in vitro. These receptors were obtained from a human donor who had recovered from COVID-19.

The V gene is TRBV2, the J gene TRBJ2-2, with TRBD2 matching 7 bases. This CDR3 is built from 15 residues. The V and J ends lost 1 base and 4 bases, in that order; junction bases with no gene match: 3. Germline lookup yields CDR1 SNHLY and CDR2 FYNNEI. CDR3 DNA: TGTGCCAGCAGTGAAGGCGGGACTACCACCGGGGAGCTGTTTTTT. This sequence encodes CASSEGGTTTGELFF.

This clonotype came up a few times. The junction departs from germline at one end; a sequencing error may be responsible. The J gene is TRBJ2-5, the V gene TRBV11-1; D tentatively reads TRBD1 or TRBD2 (6 bases each). CDR3 length equals 13 residues. Germline CDR1 and CDR2: SGHAT and FQDESV (reference sequence). The CDR3: CASSGGGGETQYF. The CDR3 nucleotides read TGCGCCAGCAGCGGAGGGGGTGGAGAGACCCAGTACTTC.

This clonotype was seen once. V gene TRBV2 combines with J gene TRBJ2-4, with D tentatively TRBD2 (5 bases). Between the trimmed V and J ends, which lost 4 bases and 3 bases, there was a span of 7 bases. The CDR3 covers 13 residues. Germline CDR1 and CDR2: SNHLY and FYNNEI. The CDR3 here is CASSGGGKNIQYF. For the CDR3, the DNA is TGTGCCAGCAGTGGAGGAGGCAAAAACATTCAGTACTTC.

This clonotype was observed a handful of times. This chain links TRBV5-4 with TRBJ2-5; 13 bases are shared with TRBD2. CDR1 and CDR2 from the germline V gene are SGHNT and YYREEE (reference sequence). V lost 1 base, J lost 4 bases, and 4 bases stayed unmatched. The CDR3 is made up of 16 amino acids. DNA of the CDR3: TGTGCCAGCAGCTTGACTAGCGGGGGGGCGGGAGAGACCCAGTACTTC. Its translation is CASSLTSGGAGETQYF.

CDR3 nucleotides: TGTGCCAGCAGCCGTGAACCCGCTAGCACAGATACGCAGTATTTT. As protein: CASSREPASTDTQYF. The rearrangement uses TRBV7-2 and TRBJ2-3, with D uncertain. This CDR3 contains 15 residues. Between the trimmed V and J ends, which lost 5 bases and 0 bases, there was a span of 12 bases. CDR1 SGHTA and CDR2 FQGNSA come from the germline V gene.

The chain carries TRBV20-1 and TRBJ2-5, with D possibly being TRBD1 (6 bases). CDR1 is DFQATT, CDR2 SNEGSKA, per germline (reference sequence). CDR3 length: 11 residues. The germline V and J ends were trimmed by 7 bases and 5 bases, with 11 bases remaining between them. The CDR3 DNA sequence: TGCAGTGTAGGGGGATGGGAGACCCAGTACTTC. Its protein is CSVGGWETQYF.

This clonotype ranks as medium-sized. The chain uses TRBV29-1 and TRBJ2-3; tentatively, D is TRBD1 or TRBD2 (6 bases each). Germline V gene data show CDR1 as SQVTM and CDR2 as ANQGSEA. The CDR3 is 13 residues long. V lost 4 bases, J lost 3 bases, and 11 bases lay in between. The CDR3 DNA reads as TGCAGCGTTGTAGGGGGGATTACAGATACGCAGTATTTT. Its protein product is CSVVGGITDTQYF.

The V and J genes are TRBV29-1 and TRBJ1-2, with a weak D call TRBD1 (6 bases). This CDR3 has 12 amino acids. Trimming removed 5 bases at V and 7 bases at J, with 14 bases between. Germline loops: CDR1 SQVTM, CDR2 ANQGSEA. The CDR3 loop reads CSVTRGARGYTF. CDR3 coding DNA: TGCAGCGTTACGAGGGGGGCGCGTGGCTACACCTTC.

This clonotype was counted a few times. The chain joins TRBV27 to TRBJ2-3; 13 bases match TRBD2. The ends lost 5 bases at V and 4 bases at J; junction bases unmatched: 6. This CDR3 has 16 amino acids. Germline V gene sequence: CDR1 MNHEY, CDR2 SMNVEV (reference sequence). For the CDR3, the DNA is TGTGCCAGCAGTAAACTAGCGGGGGGGCCGTCAGATACGCAGTATTTT. Its protein product is CASSKLAGGPSDTQYF.

A few counts support this clonotype. V and J are TRBV2 and TRBJ2-2, with unresolved D. The CDR3 is made up of 16 amino acids. Germline loops: CDR1 SNHLY, CDR2 FYNNEI. V shed 6 bases and J shed 1 base, with 15 bases lying between them. The CDR3 DNA reads as TGTGCCAGCAGCCTCGATAGGTTCCAGAACACCGGGGAGCTGTTTTTT. The encoded protein is CASSLDRFQNTGELFF.

This chain links TRBV30 with TRBJ1-3, with D uncertain. V lost 0 bases and J lost 3, with 6 bases in between. From germline, CDR1 is GTSNPN and CDR2 SVGIG (reference sequence). The CDR3 runs to 13 residues. Here the CDR3 reads CAWSVAGGNTIYF. The CDR3 region has the DNA TGTGCCTGGAGTGTAGCCGGTGGAAACACCATATATTTT.

On this clonotype itself: This could be a read error, since a much larger clone is one nucleotide away. The V call is TRBV11-3, the J call TRBJ2-5; D not resolved. Deletions cut 3 bases from V and 7 bases from J, with 9 bases between. Per germline, CDR1 SGHNT and CDR2 YENEEA. The CDR3 spans 12 residues. CDR3 region: CASSLGSGTQYF. The CDR3 DNA follows: TGTGCCAGCAGCTTGGGATCGGGGACCCAGTACTTC. The full variable domain, completed using reference TRBV11-3 and TRBJ2-5, is EAGVVQSPRYKIIEKKQPVAFWCNPISGHNTLYWYLQNLGQGPELLIRYENEEAVDDSQLPKDRFSAERLKGVDSTLKIQPAELGDSAVYLCASSLGSGTQYFGPGTRLLVL.

The V and J genes are TRBV20-1 and TRBJ1-5; the match to TRBD1 covers 10 bases. CDR1 and CDR2 (germline): DFQATT, SNEGSKA (reference sequence). J lost 3 bases, V lost 5 bases, and 10 bases had no gene match. CDR3 length: 16 amino acids. The CDR3 loop is CSAYGGQGISNQPQHF. The CDR3 DNA is TGCAGTGCTTACGGGGGACAGGGGATCTCCAATCAGCCCCAGCATTTT.

The chain employs TRBV11-3 and TRBJ2-3, with D uncertain. The CDR3 is 12 amino acids. Germline V gene sequence: CDR1 SGHNT, CDR2 YENEEA. Deletions cut 2 bases from V and 4 bases from J, with 4 bases between. CDR3 region: CASSLIPDTQYF. CDR3 coding DNA: TGTGCCAGCAGCTTAATCCCAGATACGCAGTATTTT.

The chain couples TRBV20-1 to TRBJ1-4; a possible D gene is TRBD1 (6 bases). CDR3 length equals 13 residues. With 6 bases removed from V and 7 bases from J, the gap between germline ends came to 15 bases. CDR1 is DFQATT, CDR2 SNEGSKA, per germline (reference sequence). The CDR3 here is CSAPGGGGEKLFF. The CDR3 region has the DNA TGCAGTGCCCCCGGGGGAGGGGGTGAAAAACTGTTTTTT.

The J gene is TRBJ1-6, the V gene TRBV28; D uncertain. Trimming took off 3 bases at V and 9 bases at J, with 12 bases between the two ends. Germline V gene data show CDR1 as MDHEN and CDR2 as SYDVKM. The CDR3 contains 14 residues. CDR3 sequence reads: CASSLPGDGSPLHF. CDR3 sequence (DNA): TGTGCCAGCAGTTTGCCCGGGGATGGTTCACCCCTCCACTTT.

This chain connects TRBV7-9 to TRBJ2-3, with D unresolved. This CDR3 is built from 13 residues. The germline CDR1 and CDR2 sequences are SEHNR and FQNEAQ (reference sequence). V lost 3 bases, J lost 0 bases, and 4 bases lay in between. Here the CDR3 reads CASSFHSTDTQYF. CDR3 nucleotides: TGTGCCAGCAGCTTCCACAGCACAGATACGCAGTATTTT.

This chain joins TRBV24-1 and TRBJ1-1; TRBD1 agrees at 8 bases. This CDR3 contains 15 residues. After removal of 3 bases from V and 3 bases from J, the junction contained 5 bases not matched to a gene. Germline lookup yields CDR1 KGHDR and CDR2 SFDVKD. The CDR3 spells CATSDPETGDTEAFF. The CDR3 DNA reads TGTGCCACCAGTGATCCAGAGACAGGGGACACTGAAGCTTTCTTT.

Points on this clonotype: The junction and the germline gene differ at one end; a read error may be behind it. This chain links TRBV7-7 with TRBJ2-1; 10 bases match TRBD2. The CDR3 contains 19 residues. Looked up from germline, CDR1 is SSHAT and CDR2 is FNYEAQ (reference sequence). CDR3 sequence (DNA): TGTGCTAGCAGCTCCGACCGACTAGCGGGTACTAGCTCCTACAATGAGCAGTTCTTC. It specifies CASSSDRLAGTSSYNEQFF.